This TCR beta chain came from a study of blood T cells in healthy people across ages. Trimming took 8 bases from V and 7 from J, leaving 14 bases between them. Per germline, CDR1 LGHNT and CDR2 FRNRAP. The CDR3 contains 13 residues. Primers used in a second PCR of about 7 to 12 cycles were a sample-barcoded 5' primer and a J-beta primer mix. MiXCR, run by TCRdb on the 5' RACE reads, gives a single entry per CDR3 protein. The sample has approximately 780,000 distinct CDR3 sequences, around 24% seen once. In addition, the sample was reused for a study of T cells of mothers and their children. According to that study: There were no persistent microchimeric T cell clones detected.

The sequence came from a boy aged 10-17 years in good health. Sequenced material: blood. J is TRBJ2-2 and V is TRBV12-5, with TRBD2 as a possible D gene (6 bases). The CDR3 DNA sequence: TGTGCTAGTCCGGGCCGGCGGGACGGGGAGCTGTTTTTT. Protein sequence: CASPGRRDGELFF.